This T cell receptor beta chain was sequenced in a study of blood T cell repertoires in COVID-19. Study-wide background: COVID-19 samples from acute and convalescent phases originated in the United States, Italy and Spain. Sample material is recorded as cDNA or gDNA derived from T cells, B-cell-depleted T cells, or PBMCs.

Trimming pared 4 bases from V and 2 bases from J, leaving 12 bases between. The V gene's germline CDR1 is SQVTM and CDR2 ANQGSEA. There are 14 residues in the CDR3. Clones were read by immunoSEQ multiplex PCR, and TCRdb kept only the in-frame ones, dropping some. The sample gives roughly 250,000 clones, approximately 86% of which show up once; roughly 3.3% is in the top ten. The receptor comes from a woman aged 40 to 55 with acute COVID-19. This sequence joins TRBV29-1 and TRBJ2-1, with a tentative D call TRBD1 (6 bases). The specimen was PBMCs or T cells enriched from blood (not recorded which). CDR3 sequence reads: CSVAGQRTYNEQFF. The CDR3 region has the DNA TGCAGCGTTGCGGGACAAAGAACCTACAATGAGCAGTTCTTC.